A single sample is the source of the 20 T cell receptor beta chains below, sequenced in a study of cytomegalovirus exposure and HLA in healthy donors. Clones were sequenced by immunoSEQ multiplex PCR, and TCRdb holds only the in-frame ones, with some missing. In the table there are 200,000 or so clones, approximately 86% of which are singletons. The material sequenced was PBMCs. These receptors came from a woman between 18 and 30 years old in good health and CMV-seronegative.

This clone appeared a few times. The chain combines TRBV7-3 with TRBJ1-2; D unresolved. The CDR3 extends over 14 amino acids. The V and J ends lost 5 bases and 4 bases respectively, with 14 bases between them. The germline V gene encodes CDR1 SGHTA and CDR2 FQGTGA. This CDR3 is CASSRNPGLYGYTF. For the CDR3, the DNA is TGTGCCAGCAGCCGAAATCCGGGTCTCTATGGCTACACCTTC.

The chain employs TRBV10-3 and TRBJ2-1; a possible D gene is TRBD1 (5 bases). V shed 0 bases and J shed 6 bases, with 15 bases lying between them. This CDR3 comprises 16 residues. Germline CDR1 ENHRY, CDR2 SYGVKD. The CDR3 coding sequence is TGTGCCATCAGTGAGTCGAGGCAGGGTCTGGTCAATGAGCAGTTCTTC. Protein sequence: CAISESRQGLVNEQFF.

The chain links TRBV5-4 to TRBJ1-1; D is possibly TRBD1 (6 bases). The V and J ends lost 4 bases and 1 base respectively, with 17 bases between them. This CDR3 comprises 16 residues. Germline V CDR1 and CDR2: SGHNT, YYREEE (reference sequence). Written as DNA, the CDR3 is TGTGCCAGCAGCGGGAGGGGGGGTCCCGGGAACACTGAAGCTTTCTTT. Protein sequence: CASSGRGGPGNTEAFF.

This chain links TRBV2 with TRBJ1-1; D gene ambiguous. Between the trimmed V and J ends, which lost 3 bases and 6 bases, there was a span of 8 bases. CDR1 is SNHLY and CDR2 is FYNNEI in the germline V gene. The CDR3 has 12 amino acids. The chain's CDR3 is CASSDGVPEAFF. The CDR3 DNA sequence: TGTGCCAGCAGTGACGGGGTTCCTGAAGCTTTCTTT.

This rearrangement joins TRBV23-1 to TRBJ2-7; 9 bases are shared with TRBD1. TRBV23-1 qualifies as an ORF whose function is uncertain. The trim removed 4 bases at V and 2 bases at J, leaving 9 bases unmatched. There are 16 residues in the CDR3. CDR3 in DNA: TGCGCCAGCAGTCGGCTACCGGGACAGGGCCCCTACGAGCAGTACTTC. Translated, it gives CASSRLPGQGPYEQYF.

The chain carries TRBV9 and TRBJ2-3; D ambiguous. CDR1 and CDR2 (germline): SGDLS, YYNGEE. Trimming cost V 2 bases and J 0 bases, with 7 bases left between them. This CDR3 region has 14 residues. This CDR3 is CASSVHFSTDTQYF. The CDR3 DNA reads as TGTGCCAGCAGCGTCCACTTTAGCACAGATACGCAGTATTTT.

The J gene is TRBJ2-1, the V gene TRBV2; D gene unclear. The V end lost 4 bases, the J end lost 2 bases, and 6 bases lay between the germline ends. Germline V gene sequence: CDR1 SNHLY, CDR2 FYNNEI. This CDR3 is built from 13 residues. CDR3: CASSARPYNEQFF. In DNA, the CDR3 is TGTGCCAGCAGTGCTAGACCCTACAATGAGCAGTTCTTC.

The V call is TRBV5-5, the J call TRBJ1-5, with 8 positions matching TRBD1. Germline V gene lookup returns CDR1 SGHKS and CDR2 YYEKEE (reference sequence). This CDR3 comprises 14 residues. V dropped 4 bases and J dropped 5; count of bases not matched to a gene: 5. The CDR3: CASSLDRVDQPQHF. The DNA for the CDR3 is TGTGCCAGCAGCCTGGACAGGGTCGATCAGCCCCAGCATTTT.

The CDR3 spells CASSQEFSGLYEQYF. The CDR3 region has the DNA TGTGCCAGCAGCCAAGAGTTTAGCGGGCTCTACGAGCAGTACTTC. The genes are TRBV4-2 and TRBJ2-7, with 7 bases lining up with TRBD2. The CDR3 covers 15 residues. Per germline, CDR1 LGHNA and CDR2 YNFKEQ. J was trimmed by 3 bases and V by 0 bases; bases with no gene match: 5.

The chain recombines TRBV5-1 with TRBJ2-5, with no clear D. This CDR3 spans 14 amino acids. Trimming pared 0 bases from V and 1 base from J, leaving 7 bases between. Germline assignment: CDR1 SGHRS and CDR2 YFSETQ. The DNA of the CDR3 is TGCGCCAGCAGCTTGGGTGAAGCCCAAGAGACCCAGTACTTC. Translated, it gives CASSLGEAQETQYF.

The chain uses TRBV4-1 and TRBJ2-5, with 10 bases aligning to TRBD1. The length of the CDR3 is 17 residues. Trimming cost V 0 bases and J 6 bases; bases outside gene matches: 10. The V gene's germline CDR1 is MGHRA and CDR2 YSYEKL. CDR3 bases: TGCGCCAGCAGCCAAGACTTACTCCGGGACAGGGGACAGACCCAGTACTTC. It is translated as CASSQDLLRDRGQTQYF.

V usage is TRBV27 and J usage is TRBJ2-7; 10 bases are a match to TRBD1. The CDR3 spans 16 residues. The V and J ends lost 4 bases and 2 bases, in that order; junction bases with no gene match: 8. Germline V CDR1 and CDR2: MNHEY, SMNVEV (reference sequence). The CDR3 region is CASSYRGGQGAYEQYF. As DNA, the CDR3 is TGTGCCAGCAGTTACCGGGGAGGACAGGGGGCCTACGAGCAGTACTTC.

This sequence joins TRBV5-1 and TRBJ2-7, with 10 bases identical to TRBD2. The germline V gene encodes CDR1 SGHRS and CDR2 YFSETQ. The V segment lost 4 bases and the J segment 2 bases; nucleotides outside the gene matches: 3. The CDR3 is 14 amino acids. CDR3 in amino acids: CASSPSGGPYEQYF. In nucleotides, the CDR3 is TGCGCCAGCAGCCCTAGCGGGGGACCCTACGAGCAGTACTTC.

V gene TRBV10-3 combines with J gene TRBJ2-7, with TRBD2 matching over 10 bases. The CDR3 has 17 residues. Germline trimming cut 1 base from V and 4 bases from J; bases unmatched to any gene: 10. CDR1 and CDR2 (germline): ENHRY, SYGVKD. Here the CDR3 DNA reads TGTGCCATCAGTGAGTTCCCTACTAGCGGGAAAGCGTACGAGCAGTACTTC. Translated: CAISEFPTSGKAYEQYF.

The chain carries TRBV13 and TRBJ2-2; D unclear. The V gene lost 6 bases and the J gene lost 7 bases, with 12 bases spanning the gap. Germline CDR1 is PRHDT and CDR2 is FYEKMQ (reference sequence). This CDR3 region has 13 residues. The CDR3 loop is CASRAVANGELFF. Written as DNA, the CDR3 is TGTGCCAGCAGGGCGGTCGCGAACGGGGAGCTGTTTTTT.

CDR3 residues: CASSLYGLVTYEQYF. As DNA, the CDR3 is TGTGCCAGCAGTTTATACGGACTGGTAACCTACGAGCAGTACTTC. The chain uses TRBV27 and TRBJ2-7; weak D call: TRBD2 (5 bases). Between the trimmed V and J ends, which lost 1 base and 2 bases, there was a span of 12 bases. In germline, CDR1 is MNHEY, CDR2 SMNVEV (reference sequence). This CDR3 is 15 amino acids long.

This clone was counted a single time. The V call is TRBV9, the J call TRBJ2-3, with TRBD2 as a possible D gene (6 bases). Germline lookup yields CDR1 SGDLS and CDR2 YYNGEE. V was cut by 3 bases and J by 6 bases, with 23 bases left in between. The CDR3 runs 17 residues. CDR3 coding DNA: TGTGCCAGCAGCGCTGAGGGGTGGGACTCCGTAGGGGATACGCAGTATTTT. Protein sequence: CASSAEGWDSVGDTQYF.

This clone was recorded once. The CDR3 region has the DNA TGTGCCAGCAGCTTCGGGACAGGGGGCGAGCAGCCCCAGCATTTT. It is translated as CASSFGTGGEQPQHF. The chain is built from TRBV5-6 and TRBJ1-5; TRBD1 matches at 12 bases. Germline CDR1 is SGHDT and CDR2 is YYEEEE. Trimming cost V 2 bases and J 7 bases; bases outside gene matches: 4. This CDR3 region has 15 residues.

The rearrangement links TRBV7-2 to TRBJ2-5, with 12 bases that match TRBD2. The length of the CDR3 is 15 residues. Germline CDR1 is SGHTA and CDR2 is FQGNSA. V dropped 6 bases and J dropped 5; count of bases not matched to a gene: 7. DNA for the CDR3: TGTGCCAGCAGGCGACTAGCGGGAGTTTTGGAGACCCAGTACTTC. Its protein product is CASRRLAGVLETQYF.

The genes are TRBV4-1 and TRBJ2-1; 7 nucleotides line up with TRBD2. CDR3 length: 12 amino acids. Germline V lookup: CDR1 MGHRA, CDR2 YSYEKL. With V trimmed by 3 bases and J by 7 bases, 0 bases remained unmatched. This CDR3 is CASSQGGNEQFF. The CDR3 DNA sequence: TGCGCCAGCAGCCAGGGAGGGAATGAGCAGTTCTTC.